The 13 T cell receptor beta chains listed next were all sequenced from one sample in a study of T cells after yellow fever vaccination. TCRdb re-called the 5' RACE reads with MiXCR, one entry per CDR3 protein. The sample includes 500,000 to 650,000 distinct CDR3 sequences, around a sixth seen only once; the top ten take approximately 15%. This material consisted of PBMCs, taken about 5 days after the first yellow fever vaccination. The origin of the receptors is a young man who received the YFV17D yellow fever vaccine.

This chain joins TRBV3-1 and TRBJ2-5, with no clear D. This CDR3 has 16 residues. Germline lookup yields CDR1 LGHDT and CDR2 YNNKEL (reference sequence). V dropped 3 bases and J dropped 2 bases, with 16 bases sitting between them. The CDR3 nucleotides read TGTGCCAGCAGCCAGGGATTGGCTACCACACAAGAGACCCAGTACTTC. Protein product: CASSQGLATTQETQYF.

The CDR3 sequence is CSVDWQGGRTGELFF. In DNA form, the CDR3 reads TGCAGCGTTGATTGGCAGGGCGGCCGTACCGGGGAGCTGTTTTTT. The rearrangement joins TRBV29-1 to TRBJ2-2; D is possibly TRBD1 (5 bases). Trimming pared 3 bases from V and 5 bases from J, leaving 16 bases between. Per the germline V gene, CDR1 is SQVTM and CDR2 is ANQGSEA. The CDR3 covers 15 residues.

The table lists this clonotype with a few counts. The chain's CDR3 is CASSIYLAGGLNEQFF. CDR3 bases: TGTGCCAGCAGCATTTACCTAGCGGGGGGCCTCAATGAGCAGTTCTTC. This chain links TRBV5-6 with TRBJ2-1; 11 nucleotides agree with TRBD2. Germline V gene data show CDR1 as SGHDT and CDR2 as YYEEEE. Trimming took 4 bases from V and 6 from J; bases not matched to a gene: 9. The CDR3 has 16 residues.

The chain is built from TRBV4-1 and TRBJ1-3, with a tentative D call TRBD1 (5 bases). V lost 1 base to trimming and J lost 0 bases, with 13 bases between them. The CDR3 sequence is 17 residues long. Germline V gene sequence: CDR1 MGHRA, CDR2 YSYEKL. This CDR3 reads CASSQVAAGYSGNTIYF. CDR3 DNA sequence: TGCGCCAGCAGCCAAGTAGCAGCAGGGTACTCTGGAAACACCATATATTTT.

This chain's CDR3 is CASSGWAGNQPQHF. The CDR3 nucleotides are TGTGCCAGCTCTGGGTGGGCGGGGAATCAGCCCCAGCATTTT. The chain couples TRBV27 to TRBJ1-5, with D unclear. V lost 8 bases and J lost 4, with 15 bases in between. The germline V gene encodes CDR1 MNHEY and CDR2 SMNVEV (reference sequence). CDR3 length equals 14 residues.

J is TRBJ1-4 and V is TRBV3-1; 10 nucleotides line up with TRBD1. J gave up 8 bases and V 4 bases, and 4 bases lay outside the gene matches. CDR1 and CDR2 (germline): LGHDT, YNNKEL (reference sequence). CDR3 length equals 14 residues. This CDR3 is CASSLGQGYEKLFF. The CDR3 DNA sequence: TGTGCCAGCAGCCTGGGACAGGGGTACGAAAAACTGTTTTTT.

This clonotype was counted at least ten times. The CDR3 protein is CASVPRGRPSTDTQYF. The CDR3 DNA reads as TGTGCCAGCGTCCCGCGGGGTCGTCCTAGCACAGATACGCAGTATTTT. The V call is TRBV12-3 or TRBV12-4, the J call TRBJ2-3, with D maybe TRBD2 (6 bases). Trimming shortened V by 8 bases and J by 0 bases, and 18 bases separated the two germline ends. This CDR3 has 16 residues.

V gene TRBV15 combines with J gene TRBJ2-5, with D possibly being TRBD1 (5 bases). Germline CDR1 and CDR2: LNHNV and YYDKDF (reference sequence). The V gene lost 5 bases and the J gene lost 1 base, with 20 bases spanning the gap. The CDR3 spans 17 residues. CDR3 in amino acids: CATSPRGPQDPQETQYF. In nucleotides, the CDR3 is TGTGCCACCAGCCCAAGGGGCCCACAGGACCCCCAAGAGACCCAGTACTTC.

This clonotype has more than one count but fewer than ten. The V and J genes are TRBV10-3 and TRBJ2-2; no firm D call. This CDR3 contains 14 residues. Germline V CDR1 and CDR2: ENHRY, SYGVKD. Trimming pared 4 bases from V and 1 base from J, leaving 7 bases between. The CDR3 here is CAISVRENTGELFF. The CDR3 DNA is TGTGCCATCAGTGTCAGAGAGAACACCGGGGAGCTGTTTTTT.

This clonotype was seen a handful of times. The chain uses TRBV6-2 or TRBV6-3 and TRBJ2-7, with D uncertain. Trimming cost V 5 bases and J 4 bases, with 9 bases left between them. CDR1 and CDR2 (germline): MNHEY, SVGEGT. The CDR3 is 12 amino acids. The CDR3 is CASSIDSYEQYF. CDR3 bases: TGTGCCAGCAGTATAGACTCATACGAGCAGTACTTC.

This clonotype was found a few times. The chain recombines TRBV6-2 or TRBV6-3 with TRBJ2-1, with D uncertain. The CDR3 is 14 residues long. Per the germline V gene, CDR1 is MNHEY and CDR2 is SVGEGT. V dropped 8 bases and J dropped 4 bases, with 15 bases sitting between them. The CDR3 is CASHRSKQYNEQFF. The CDR3 bases are TGTGCCAGCCATCGCAGCAAACAGTACAATGAGCAGTTCTTC.

The V call is TRBV6-1, the J call TRBJ1-1; D unresolved. From germline, CDR1 is MNHNS and CDR2 SASEGT. V was cut by 5 bases and J by 4 bases, with 14 bases left in between. The CDR3 sequence is 14 residues long. CDR3 DNA sequence: TGTGCCAGCAGTCGAAGGGTGACCGGCACTGAAGCTTTCTTT. Its protein is CASSRRVTGTEAFF.

The V gene is TRBV5-1, the J gene TRBJ2-5; no firm D call. V was shortened by 0 bases and J by 3 bases, with 9 bases between the two germline ends. The CDR3 sequence is 14 residues long. In germline, CDR1 is SGHRS, CDR2 YFSETQ. CDR3 in DNA: TGCGCCAGCAGCTTGGGACCCCCCAAAGAGACCCAGTACTTC. Translating it yields CASSLGPPKETQYF.